The rows below give T cell receptor beta chains drawn from one sample of a study of T cell responses to AZD1222 COVID-19 vaccine. Sequenced by immunoSEQ multiplex PCR; TCRdb stores in-frame clones only, minus some. Of more than 85,000 clones in the sample, roughly 90% are singletons; the top ten hold around 16%. Sequencing was performed on peripheral blood, taken 28 days after the second AZD1222 dose. The receptors derive from an adult who received the AZD1222 COVID-19 vaccine. CDR3s include the opening cysteine and the closing phenylalanine or tryptophan. D genes are given only for firm matches. Some rows have no size entry. The others give once, few or many, or a class for an expanded clone.

>-|TRBJ2-3|TRBV19|-
CASDGGTDTQYF
TGTGCCAGTGATGGGGGCACAGATACGCAGTATTTT
>-|TRBJ1-6|TRBV5-4|-
CASSRGGSGNSPLHF
TGTGCCAGCAGCCGTGGGGGCTCGGGTAATTCACCCCTCCACTTT
>-|TRBJ1-4|TRBV6-5|-
CASLGVVGEKLFF
TGTGCCAGCCTAGGTGTGGTGGGAGAAAAACTGTTTTTT
>-|TRBJ2-3|TRBV24-1|-
CATRAGGTDTQYF
TGTGCCACCAGGGCTGGGGGCACAGATACGCAGTATTTT
>-|TRBJ2-7|TRBV5-1|-
CASSLAPGRDLYEQYF
TGCGCCAGCAGCTTGGCGCCCGGCAGGGACCTTTACGAGCAGTACTTC
>-|TRBJ2-4|TRBV10-3|-
CAISESLSAKNIQYF
TGTGCCATCAGTGAGTCTCTGTCGGCCAAAAACATTCAGTACTTC
>-|TRBJ1-4|TRBV27|few
CASSPLAEEKLFF
TGTGCCAGCAGTCCCCTAGCGGAGGAAAAACTGTTTTTT
>-|TRBJ2-1|TRBV18|once
CASSPPGGGGTFGEQFF
TGTGCCAGCTCACCACCAGGGGGCGGCGGGACGTTCGGTGAGCAGTTCTTC
>-|TRBJ2-3|TRBV25-1|-
CASSEDRSGATDTQYF
TGTGCCAGCAGTGAAGATAGAAGCGGAGCCACAGATACGCAGTATTTT
>-|TRBJ2-4|TRBV3-1/TRBV3-2|-
CASSQDGLVNIQYF
TGTGCCAGCAGCCAAGATGGGCTAGTGAACATTCAGTACTTC
>TRBD2|TRBJ2-7|TRBV5-4|-
CASSRQTSGGYEQYF
TGTGCCAGCAGCAGGCAGACTAGCGGGGGGTACGAGCAGTACTTC
>TRBD2|TRBJ2-7|TRBV10-1|-
CASSAGLAGDIAYEQYF
TGCGCCAGCAGCGCGGGACTAGCGGGGGACATAGCCTACGAGCAGTACTTC
>TRBD2|TRBJ2-3|TRBV4-1|-
CASSQVPSGMSDTQYF
TGCGCCAGCAGCCAAGTTCCTAGCGGGATGTCAGATACGCAGTATTTT
>-|TRBJ1-4|TRBV28|-
CASSLGGDEKLFF
TGTGCCAGCAGTTTAGGGGGTGATGAAAAACTGTTTTTT
>-|TRBJ1-2|TRBV28|-
CASSTWTINGYTF
TGTGCCAGCAGCACATGGACGATAAATGGCTACACCTTC
>-|TRBJ2-7|TRBV5-6|-
CASSFYGFGSYEQYF
TGTGCCAGCAGCTTTTATGGGTTCGGATCCTACGAGCAGTACTTC
>-|TRBJ2-2|TRBV28|-
CASSGRAAMGTGELFF
TGTGCCAGCAGTGGCCGAGCAGCAATGGGGACCGGGGAGCTGTTTTTT
>TRBD2|TRBJ2-3|TRBV19|-
CASSIWGAGSTDTQYF
TGTGCCAGTAGTATTTGGGGAGCGGGGTCCACAGATACGCAGTATTTT
>-|TRBJ1-2|TRBV19|-
CASSPRTDNYGYTF
TGTGCCAGTAGTCCGCGGACAGACAACTATGGCTACACCTTC
>TRBD2|TRBJ2-1|TRBV19|-
CASSILAGGPYNEQFF
TGTGCCAGTAGCATACTCGCGGGGGGGCCCTACAATGAGCAGTTCTTC
>-|TRBJ1-1|TRBV19|-
CASSADTSLWTEAFF
TGTGCCAGTAGTGCGGACACGTCCTTATGGACTGAAGCTTTCTTT
>-|TRBJ2-5|TRBV5-8|-
CASSLGVGPEETQYF
TGTGCCAGCAGCTTGGGGGTCGGGCCGGAGGAGACCCAGTACTTC
>-|TRBJ1-2|TRBV6-2/TRBV6-3|-
CASSSGRGYGYTF
TGTGCCAGCAGTTCGGGCAGAGGCTATGGCTACACCTTC
>-|TRBJ2-2|TRBV9|-
CASSPTGAGTGELFF
TGTGCCAGCAGCCCCACGGGGGCAGGTACCGGGGAGCTGTTTTTT
>-|TRBJ1-1|TRBV7-3|-
CASSFSTDTEAFF
TGTGCCAGCAGCTTCAGCACGGACACTGAAGCTTTCTTT
>TRBD2|TRBJ2-3|TRBV3-1/TRBV3-2|-
CASSRSGGTTDTQYF
TGTGCCAGCAGCCGGAGCGGGGGAACCACAGATACGCAGTATTTT
>-|TRBJ2-6|TRBV10-3|-
CAISESASGANVLTF
TGTGCCATCAGTGAGTCAGCCTCTGGGGCCAACGTCCTGACTTTC
>-|TRBJ2-5|TRBV6-2/TRBV6-3|-
CASSYSTRGLQETQYF
TGTGCCAGCAGTTACTCCACCCGAGGGCTCCAAGAGACCCAGTACTTC
>-|TRBJ1-2|TRBV7-9|-
CASSLELAEYGYTF
TGTGCCAGCAGCTTAGAATTGGCGGAGTATGGCTACACCTTC
>TRBD1|TRBJ2-7|TRBV6-5|-
CASGQDYEQYF
TGTGCCAGCGGACAGGACTACGAGCAGTACTTC
>-|TRBJ1-1|TRBV13|-
CASSLLQGTDRAFF
TGTGCCAGCAGCTTATTGCAGGGAACTGATAGAGCTTTCTTT
>-|TRBJ1-2|TRBV28|-
CASSKSRPYGYTF
TGTGCCAGCAGCAAATCACGCCCCTATGGCTACACCTTC
>-|TRBJ1-6|TRBV30|-
CAWSVFGGGDSPLHF
TGTGCCTGGAGTGTCTTTGGAGGGGGGGACTCACCCCTCCACTTT
>TRBD2|TRBJ2-1|TRBV19|-
CASSILAGGANEQFF
TGTGCCAGTAGTATCCTAGCGGGAGGAGCGAATGAGCAGTTCTTC
>-|TRBJ1-5|TRBV11-2|-
CASSSGGGNQPQHF
TGTGCCAGCAGCTCCGGAGGGGGCAATCAGCCCCAGCATTTT
>TRBD1|TRBJ1-2|TRBV5-1|-
CASRTGANYGYTF
TGCGCCAGCAGGACAGGGGCTAACTATGGCTACACCTTC
>TRBD1|TRBJ1-2|TRBV5-1|few
CASSLEGALGYTF
TGCGCCAGCAGCTTGGAGGGGGCTTTGGGCTACACCTTC
>-|TRBJ2-5|TRBV9|-
CASSASGSYLQETQYF
TGTGCCAGCAGCGCTTCAGGGTCCTACCTACAAGAGACCCAGTACTTC
>-|TRBJ1-2|TRBV12-3/TRBV12-4|-
CASSIRNYGYTF
TGTGCCAGCAGTATTAGGAACTATGGCTACACCTTC
>-|TRBJ1-6|TRBV5-4|-
CASSLDPGYNSPLHF
TGTGCCAGCAGCTTGGATCCAGGGTATAATTCACCCCTCCACTTT
>-|TRBJ1-2|TRBV20-1|-
CSASEEGGANYGYTF
TGCAGTGCTAGTGAGGAGGGGGGAGCTAACTATGGCTACACCTTC
>-|TRBJ1-1|TRBV23-1|-
CASSLKAFF
TGCGCCAGCAGTCTGAAGGCTTTCTTT
>TRBD1|TRBJ1-4|TRBV28|-
CASSSGQGGNEKLFF
TGTGCCAGCAGTTCCGGACAGGGGGGTAATGAAAAACTGTTTTTT
>-|TRBJ2-3|TRBV3-1/TRBV3-2|-
CASSPARIITDTQYF
TGTGCCAGCAGTCCAGCCAGGATAATCACAGATACGCAGTATTTT
>TRBD2|TRBJ2-3|TRBV5-4|-
CASSLRLAGGPTDTQYF
TGTGCCAGCAGCTTACGACTAGCGGGGGGGCCAACAGATACGCAGTATTTT
>-|TRBJ2-5|TRBV30|once
CAWSLETQYF
TGTGCCTGGAGTTTAGAGACCCAGTACTTC
>TRBD2|TRBJ2-5|TRBV18|-
CASSPLYGRGEETQYF
TGTGCCAGCTCACCACTGTATGGGAGGGGAGAAGAGACCCAGTACTTC
>TRBD2|TRBJ2-3|TRBV10-3|-
CAISRTSGSADTQYF
TGTGCCATCAGCCGGACTAGCGGGAGTGCAGATACGCAGTATTTT
>-|TRBJ1-5|TRBV10-2|-
CASSAIEGDQPQHF
TGCGCCAGCAGCGCTATAGAGGGCGATCAGCCCCAGCATTTT
>-|TRBJ1-5|TRBV15|once
CATRGAYSNQPQHF
TGTGCCACTAGGGGGGCGTATAGCAATCAGCCCCAGCATTTT
>TRBD2|TRBJ2-5|TRBV5-1|-
CASTRTSGGQETQYF
TGCGCCAGCACCAGGACTAGCGGGGGGCAGGAGACCCAGTACTTC
>-|TRBJ1-4|TRBV13|-
CASSPRTEGNEKLFF
TGTGCCAGCAGCCCCCGGACCGAGGGTAATGAAAAACTGTTTTTT
>TRBD1|TRBJ1-6|TRBV3-1/TRBV3-2|few
CASSHWTGSNSPLHF
TGTGCCAGCAGCCATTGGACAGGCAGCAATTCACCCCTCCACTTT
>TRBD1|TRBJ2-5|TRBV19|once
CASRQGRETQYF
TGTGCCAGCAGACAGGGGCGAGAGACCCAGTACTTC
>TRBD2|TRBJ2-3|TRBV5-4|-
CASSTAGGSTDTQYF
TGTGCCAGCAGCACAGCGGGCGGGAGTACAGATACGCAGTATTTT
>TRBD2|TRBJ2-3|TRBV24-1|-
CATSDLGAGGGVTDTQYF
TGTGCCACCAGTGATTTAGGAGCGGGAGGCGGGGTCACAGATACGCAGTATTTT
>-|TRBJ1-6|TRBV19|-
CASNRDYNSPLHF
TGTGCCAGTAACCGGGATTATAATTCACCCCTCCACTTT